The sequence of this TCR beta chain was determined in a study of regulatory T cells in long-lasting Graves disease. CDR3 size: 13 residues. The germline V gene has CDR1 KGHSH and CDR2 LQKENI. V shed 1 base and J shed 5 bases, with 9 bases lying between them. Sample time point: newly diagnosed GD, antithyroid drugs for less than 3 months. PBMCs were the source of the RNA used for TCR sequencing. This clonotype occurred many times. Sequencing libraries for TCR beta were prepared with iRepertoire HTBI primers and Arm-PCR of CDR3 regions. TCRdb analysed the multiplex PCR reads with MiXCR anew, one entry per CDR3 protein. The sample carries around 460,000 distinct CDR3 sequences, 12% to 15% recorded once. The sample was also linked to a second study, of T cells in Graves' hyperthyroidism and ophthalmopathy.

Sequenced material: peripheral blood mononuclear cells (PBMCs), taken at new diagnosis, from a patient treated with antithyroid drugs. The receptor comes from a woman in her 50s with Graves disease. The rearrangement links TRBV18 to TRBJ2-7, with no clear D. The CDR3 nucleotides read TGTGCCAGCTCACCACTCGATAGCCACGAGCAGTACTTC. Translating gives CASSPLDSHEQYF.